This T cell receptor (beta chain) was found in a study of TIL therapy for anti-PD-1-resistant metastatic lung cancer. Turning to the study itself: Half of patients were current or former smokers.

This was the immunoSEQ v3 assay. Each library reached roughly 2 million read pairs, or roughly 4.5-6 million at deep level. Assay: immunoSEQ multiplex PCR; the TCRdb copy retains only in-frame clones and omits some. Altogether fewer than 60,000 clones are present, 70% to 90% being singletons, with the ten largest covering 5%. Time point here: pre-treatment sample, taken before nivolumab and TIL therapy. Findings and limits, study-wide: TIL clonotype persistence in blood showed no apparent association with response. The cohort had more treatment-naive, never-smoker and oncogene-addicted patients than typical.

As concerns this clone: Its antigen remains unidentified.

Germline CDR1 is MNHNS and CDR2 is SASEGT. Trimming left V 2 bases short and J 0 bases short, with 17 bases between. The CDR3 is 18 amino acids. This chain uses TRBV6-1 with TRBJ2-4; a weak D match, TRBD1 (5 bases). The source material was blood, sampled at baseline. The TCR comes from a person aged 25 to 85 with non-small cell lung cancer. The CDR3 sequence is CASSEWGSGAEAKNIQYF. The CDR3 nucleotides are TGTGCCAGCAGTGAATGGGGCAGTGGCGCCGAAGCCAAAAACATTCAGTACTTC.